Listed here are 10 T cell receptor beta chains from one sample, sequenced in a study of early T cells in non-severe SARS-CoV-2 infection. Each CDR3 protein gets one entry after TCRdb re-called the 5' RACE reads with MiXCR. The data show over 20,000 distinct CDR3 sequences, more than 4.5% seen once. Sequenced input: whole blood. The receptors stem from an adult who was a healthcare worker with PCR-confirmed SARS-CoV-2 infection or an uninfected control (not recorded which).

In this sample, this clonotype turned up many times. The chain joins TRBV5-1 to TRBJ2-7; tentative D call: TRBD1 (6 bases). The CDR3 is 14 residues long. Germline CDR1 SGHRS, CDR2 YFSETQ. Trimming took off 0 bases at V and 3 bases at J, with 10 bases between the two ends. The CDR3 sequence: CASSLAAGDYEQYF. In DNA form, the CDR3 reads TGCGCCAGCAGCTTGGCCGCAGGGGACTACGAGCAGTACTTC.

This clonotype was counted many times. The CDR3, as DNA: TGCGCCAGCAGCCTTTTGGATTCTAGTGAGCAGTTCTTC. Translated, it gives CASSLLDSSEQFF. This chain connects TRBV5-1 to TRBJ2-1; D unclear. The CDR3 has 13 residues. V lost 4 bases and J 9 bases, leaving 14 bases between the germline ends. Germline CDR1 and CDR2: SGHRS and YFSETQ.

This clonotype was detected ten times or more. This chain joins TRBV5-4 and TRBJ2-1, with a tentative D call TRBD2 (5 bases). There are 15 residues in the CDR3. Trimming pared 4 bases from V and 0 bases from J, leaving 11 bases between. Germline loops: CDR1 SGHNT, CDR2 YYREEE (reference sequence). The CDR3 spells CASSPDSSSYNEQFF. Written as DNA, the CDR3 is TGTGCCAGCAGCCCGGACTCGTCCTCCTACAATGAGCAGTTCTTC.

This clonotype was seen a handful of times. The rearrangement uses TRBV11-2 and TRBJ2-5, with TRBD2 matching 10 bases. The V gene's germline CDR1 is SGHAT and CDR2 FQNNGV. The CDR3 runs 15 residues. Trimming removed 4 bases from V and 4 bases from J; junction bases left unmatched: 6. Here the CDR3 DNA reads TGTGCCAGCAGCTCACCTAGCGGGAGTGTAGAGACCCAGTACTTC. As protein: CASSSPSGSVETQYF. Together with reference TRBV11-2 and TRBJ2-5, the CDR3 gives the full variable domain: EAGVAQSPRYKIIEKRQSVAFWCNPISGHATLYWYQQILGQGPKLLIQFQNNGVVDDSQLPKDRFSAERLKGVDSTLKIQPAKLEDSAVYLCASSSPSGSVETQYFGPGTRLLVL.

By its share, this clonotype is medium-sized. A read error may account for a junction end that differs from germline. This sequence joins TRBV7-9 and TRBJ1-1; the D is unclear. This CDR3 has 9 amino acids. Germline V gene data show CDR1 as SEHNR and CDR2 as FQNEAQ (reference sequence). The CDR3, as DNA: TGTGCCAGCAGCGAAAGGGCGATCTTT. Encoded protein: CASSERAIF.

This clonotype was detected a few times. The V gene is TRBV20-1, the J gene TRBJ2-5, with 10 bases identical to TRBD1. Germline V gene data show CDR1 as DFQATT and CDR2 as SNEGSKA (reference sequence). V was pared by 4 bases and J by 3 bases, with 8 bases of the junction left unmatched. This CDR3 has 15 residues. The CDR3 coding sequence is TGCAGTGCTACGAGAGGGACAGGGGTCGAAGAGACCCAGTACTTC. Its translation is CSATRGTGVEETQYF.

This clonotype showed up many times. The chain is built from TRBV29-1 and TRBJ2-2, with D perhaps TRBD1 or TRBD2 (5 bases each). The CDR3 is 15 amino acids. Trimming removed 6 bases at V and 7 bases at J, with 21 bases between. Germline-derived CDR1 and CDR2 are SQVTM and ANQGSEA. In DNA, the CDR3 is TGCAGCGTCCTAGCCACCGGGAACACAGGCGGGGAGCTGTTTTTT. As protein: CSVLATGNTGGELFF.

The V and J genes are TRBV6-2 or TRBV6-3 and TRBJ1-5; no clear D gene. Germline V lookup: CDR1 MNHEY, CDR2 SVGEGT. The CDR3 extends over 14 amino acids. With 5 bases removed from V and 7 bases from J, the gap between germline ends came to 15 bases. The CDR3 region is CASSVVGLEQPQHF. CDR3 nucleotides: TGTGCCAGCAGTGTGGTTGGATTAGAACAGCCCCAGCATTTT.

The sample holds many counts of this clonotype. This sequence joins TRBV2 and TRBJ2-7, with TRBD2 matching 8 bases. Germline V lookup: CDR1 SNHLY, CDR2 FYNNEI. CDR3 length equals 14 residues. Trimming removed 2 bases from V and 4 bases from J; junction bases left unmatched: 4. CDR3 DNA: TGTGCCAGCAGTGAACAAGCGGGAGAGTACGAGCAGTACTTC. Its protein product is CASSEQAGEYEQYF.

This clonotype was observed at least ten times. In nucleotides, the CDR3 is TGTGCCAGCAGCCCGGGACAGGGGAATCCTGGGGCCAACGTCCTGACTTTC. It yields the protein CASSPGQGNPGANVLTF. The chain has TRBV7-3 and TRBJ2-6, with 10 bases fitting TRBD1. J gave up 2 bases and V 5 bases, and 6 bases lay outside the gene matches. Germline values: CDR1 SGHTA, CDR2 FQGTGA. CDR3 length equals 17 residues.